The source of this T cell receptor (beta chain) is a study of T-cell memory formation after mild COVID-19. Study conclusions and caveats: That cross-reactive memory joined was suggested by some responding clones appearing in pre-infection memory.

Trimming left V 4 bases short and J 4 bases short, with 13 bases between. CDR1 is LGHDT and CDR2 is YNNKEL in the germline V gene (reference sequence). The length of the CDR3 is 14 residues. For this clonotype: Its target is not known.

The 5'RACE method, run with constant-segment primers, produced TCR alpha and TCR beta cDNA libraries (carrying sample barcodes and UMIs). TCRdb recomputed calls from the 5' RACE reads with MiXCR, one row per CDR3 protein. Of over 300,000 distinct CDR3 sequences detected, 20% to 25% appear once; the ten largest clones hold around 20%. The rearrangement uses TRBV3-1 and TRBJ2-5; perhaps D is TRBD1 or TRBD2 (5 bases each). This clonotype originated in a man aged 18 to 35 who had mild COVID-19 (a few samples of this study predate the infection). Cell type and time point are not known. The sample taken for sequencing was PBMCs or a T cell subset sorted from them (not recorded which). CDR3 DNA sequence: TGTGCCAGCAGCCTCCGGGGCGTTTCAGAGACCCAGTACTTC. Its protein product is CASSLRGVSETQYF.